This T cell receptor beta chain was observed in a study of blood T cell repertoires in COVID-19. Across the whole study: Sites in the United States, Italy and Spain provided acute and convalescent COVID-19 samples. Sources were T cells, B-cell-depleted T cells, or PBMCs; the material itself was cDNA or gDNA.

Germline values: CDR1 MNHEY, CDR2 SMNVEV (reference sequence). V was pared by 0 bases and J by 2 bases, with 5 bases between. The CDR3 has 13 residues. Authors' processing steps: Reference gene primer amplification in the assay estimated nucleated cell counts. Sequencing was performed with immunoSEQ multiplex PCR; in TCRdb, only in-frame clones are kept and a portion is missing. D and trimming were read from the DNA, whereas the V and J calls and clone size are those reported in that table. The sample includes 380,000 or so clones, 81% seen only once; the top ten take under 1.2%. The receptor was derived from a human donor with acute or convalescent COVID-19. The donor label of this sample is uncertain. The chain uses TRBV27 and TRBJ2-7; D remains unclear. The specimen sequenced was peripheral blood. In DNA, the CDR3 is TGTGCCAGCAGTTTATCCCGGGCCTACGAGCAGTACTTC. Translating gives CASSLSRAYEQYF.